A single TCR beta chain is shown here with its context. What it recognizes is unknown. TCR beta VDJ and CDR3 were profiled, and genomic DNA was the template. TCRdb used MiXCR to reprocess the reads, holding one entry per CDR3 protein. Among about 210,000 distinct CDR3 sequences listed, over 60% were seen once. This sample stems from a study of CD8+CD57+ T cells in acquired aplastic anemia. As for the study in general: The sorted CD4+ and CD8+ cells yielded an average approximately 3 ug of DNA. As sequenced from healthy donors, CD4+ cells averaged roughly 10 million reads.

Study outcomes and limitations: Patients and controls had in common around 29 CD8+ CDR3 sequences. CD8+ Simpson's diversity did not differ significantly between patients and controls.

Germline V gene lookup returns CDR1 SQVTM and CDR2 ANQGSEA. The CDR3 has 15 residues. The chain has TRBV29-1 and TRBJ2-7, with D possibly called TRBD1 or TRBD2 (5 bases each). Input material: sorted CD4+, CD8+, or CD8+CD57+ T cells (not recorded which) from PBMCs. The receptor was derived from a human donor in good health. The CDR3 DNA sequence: TGCGCCAACAGCCAAGTCGGGGCTGAGAGCTACGAGCAGTACTTC. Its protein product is CANSQVGAESYEQYF.